The clone carrying this T cell receptor (beta chain) was found once. Its antigen is undetermined. The data belong to a study of blood T cells in healthy people across ages. Through a sample-barcoded 5' primer and a J-beta primer mix, a second PCR was run for roughly 7 to 12 cycles. Per-sample output comprised a minimum of 2.5 million paired-end reads containing CDR3. One entry per CDR3 protein, called by TCRdb with MiXCR from the 5' RACE reads. The sample has approximately 690,000 distinct CDR3 sequences, about 54% seen once. This CDR3 contains 20 residues. Study-wide results and limits: From one million sequenced T cells, diversity estimates were lower bounds. Whereas aged donors had fewer naive CD4+ cells, long-lived donors had more of them and higher diversity.

The authors drew about 9.5 milliliters of peripheral blood from each donor. The clonotype was recovered from a man aged 55 to 70 in good health. This sequence joins TRBV21-1 and TRBJ2-3; the table assigns TRBD2, which was not confirmed against the DNA. TRBV21-1 is a pseudogene. Sequenced: blood. The CDR3 nucleotides are TGTGCCAGCAGCAAAGCTCTAGCGGGGGGCCGTATGAGCCGCACAGATACGCAGTATTTT. Its protein product is CASSKALAGGRMSRTDTQYF.